This TCR beta chain came from a study of T cells in Graves' hyperthyroidism and ophthalmopathy. The hyperthyroidism patients had all been newly diagnosed, and their disease duration was under 2 months. Their ages ranged from 18 to 65 years. About this clonotype itself: It may be a read error: a sequence one base away is much more abundant.

The CDR3 covers 14 residues. The germline V gene encodes CDR1 KGHSY and CDR2 FQNENV. The TCR beta CDR3 regions underwent amplification using RNA transcripts as the source. TCR CDR3 underwent first-round RT-PCR with the HTBI primer set. In TCRdb, the multiplex PCR reads were re-called with MiXCR into one record per CDR3 protein. The sample includes roughly 380,000 distinct CDR3 sequences, 19% of them seen just once. The source is a woman younger than 30 with Graves' hyperthyroidism. The sequencing sample was made of blood. J is TRBJ1-3 and V is TRBV16; tentative D call: TRBD1 (5 bases). The CDR3, as DNA: TGTGCCAGCAGCCGCCAGGGATCTGGAGACACCATATATTTT. The encoded protein is CASSRQGSGDTIYF.